The 23 T cell receptor beta chains below come from one sample, sequenced in a study of cytomegalovirus exposure and HLA in healthy donors. TCRdb keeps only in-frame clones here, not all; method: immunoSEQ multiplex PCR. In the table there are roughly 120,000 clones, 90% to 95% of which are singletons. Sequencing was performed on PBMCs. The source is a young woman in good health and CMV-seronegative.

The chain's CDR3 is CASSQSWGSDSGNTIYF. The CDR3 DNA reads TGCGCCAGCAGTCAATCGTGGGGCAGCGACTCTGGAAACACCATATATTTT. The rearrangement joins TRBV23-1 to TRBJ1-3, with D perhaps matching TRBD1 (5 bases). TRBV23-1 has ORF status, its function being uncertain. Trimming removed 0 bases at V and 0 bases at J, with 12 bases between. The CDR3 runs to 17 residues.

This chain joins TRBV29-1 and TRBJ1-2; D possibly corresponds to TRBD1 (6 bases). The V gene's germline CDR1 is SQVTM and CDR2 ANQGSEA. Trimming pared 6 bases from V and 7 bases from J, leaving 21 bases between. The CDR3 sequence is 14 residues long. The CDR3 sequence: CSVDTGGAIGGYTF. CDR3 nucleotides: TGCAGCGTAGATACGGGGGGCGCGATTGGTGGCTACACCTTC.

J is TRBJ2-7 and V is TRBV4-2, with D perhaps TRBD2 (6 bases). The CDR3 has 19 residues. V gave up 1 base and J gave up 2 bases, with 24 bases separating them. The germline V gene has CDR1 LGHNA and CDR2 YNFKEQ. CDR3 in amino acids: CASSQASPSGGGFTYEQYF. CDR3 in DNA: TGTGCCAGCAGCCAAGCTTCCCCCTCCGGCGGAGGGTTCACCTACGAGCAGTACTTC.

The chain is built from TRBV5-1 and TRBJ2-1; maybe TRBD1 (6 bases). The ends were cut back, 0 bases at V and 7 bases at J, with 17 bases in the middle. The CDR3 loop spans 16 amino acids. The germline V gene encodes CDR1 SGHRS and CDR2 YFSETQ. CDR3 sequence (DNA): TGCGCCAGCAGCTTGGATACAGGGCCCCCGGGTAATGAGCAGTTCTTC. Translated: CASSLDTGPPGNEQFF.

The chain uses TRBV4-2 and TRBJ1-1; D unresolved. The CDR3 length is 14 residues. Germline-derived CDR1 and CDR2 are LGHNA and YNFKEQ. The V end lost 0 bases, the J end lost 1 base, and 6 bases lay between the germline ends. This chain's CDR3 is CASSQDRSNTEAFF. In DNA, the CDR3 is TGTGCCAGCAGCCAAGACCGGTCGAACACTGAAGCTTTCTTT.

The DNA of the CDR3 is TGTGCCAGTAGTGTGACAGGGGCTGGAAACACCATATATTTT. This encodes CASSVTGAGNTIYF. This chain links TRBV19 with TRBJ1-3; 8 positions match TRBD1. The CDR3 is made up of 14 amino acids. The germline V gene has CDR1 LNHDA and CDR2 SQIVND (reference sequence). Germline trimming cut 5 bases from V and 2 bases from J; bases unmatched to any gene: 2.

The chain employs TRBV5-1 and TRBJ2-7, with 11 bases lining up with TRBD2. The trim removed 5 bases at V and 1 base at J, leaving 5 bases unmatched. Germline values: CDR1 SGHRS, CDR2 YFSETQ. This CDR3 contains 15 residues. The CDR3, as DNA: TGCGCCAGCAGAGGTGGGACTAGCGGTTCCTACGAGCAGTACTTC. Translating it yields CASRGGTSGSYEQYF.

This clone was observed a single time. This rearrangement joins TRBV19 to TRBJ2-1; 15 positions match TRBD2. V lost 4 bases, J lost 0 bases, and 4 bases stayed unmatched. CDR1 is LNHDA, CDR2 SQIVND, per germline (reference sequence). The CDR3 loop spans 18 amino acids. The CDR3 region has the DNA TGTGCCAGTAGTAGGGGACTAGCGGGGGGTAGCTCCTACAATGAGCAGTTCTTC. It is translated as CASSRGLAGGSSYNEQFF.

The chain employs TRBV5-1 and TRBJ2-2; TRBD2 matches at 7 bases. The CDR3 totals 15 residues. Germline V gene data show CDR1 as SGHRS and CDR2 as YFSETQ. With V trimmed by 2 bases and J by 6 bases, 7 bases remained unmatched. The CDR3, as DNA: TGCGCCAGCAGCTTCAGGACTAGAACGGCCGGGGAGCTGTTTTTT. Its translation is CASSFRTRTAGELFF.

V gene TRBV5-4 combines with J gene TRBJ2-7; D possibly corresponds to TRBD2 (5 bases). Germline CDR1 is SGHNT and CDR2 is YYREEE (reference sequence). V was cut by 2 bases and J by 0 bases, with 12 bases left in between. This CDR3 spans 15 amino acids. CDR3 nucleotide sequence: TGTGCCAGCAGCTTCTCGATGGGGAGCTCCTACGAGCAGTACTTC. Its translation: CASSFSMGSSYEQYF.

This rearrangement joins TRBV13 to TRBJ2-7, with TRBD1 identical over 8 bases. CDR1 is PRHDT, CDR2 FYEKMQ, per germline (reference sequence). The CDR3 sequence is 15 residues long. Losses at the gene ends were 1 base for V and 0 bases for J; bases not matched to a gene: 2. The CDR3 loop is CASSLVQGASYEQYF. DNA of the CDR3: TGTGCCAGCAGCTTAGTGCAGGGGGCCTCCTACGAGCAGTACTTC.

The gene calls are TRBV25-1 and TRBJ1-2; a weak D match, TRBD1 (5 bases). This CDR3 region has 14 residues. Germline V gives CDR1 MGHDK, CDR2 SYGVNS. V dropped 3 bases and J dropped 4 bases, with 12 bases sitting between them. CDR3 nucleotides: TGTGCCAGCAGTGAGCCAGGGCATATCTATGGCTACACCTTC. Translation gives CASSEPGHIYGYTF.

The rearrangement joins TRBV5-1 to TRBJ2-1, with 7 bases that match TRBD2. The J segment lost 4 bases and the V segment lost 1 base, leaving 8 bases of the junction unmatched. The CDR3 has 16 amino acids. Germline V CDR1 and CDR2: SGHRS, YFSETQ. The CDR3 sequence is CASSLSTGGIYNEQFF. The CDR3 nucleotides are TGCGCCAGCAGCTTGAGTACCGGGGGGATATACAATGAGCAGTTCTTC. Supplemented by reference TRBV5-1 and TRBJ2-1, the full variable domain reads KAGVTQTPRYLIKTRGQQVTLSCSPISGHRSVSWYQQTPGQGLQFLFEYFSETQRNKGNFPGRFSGRQFSNSRSEMNVSTLELGDSALYLCASSLSTGGIYNEQFFGPGTRLTVL.

The chain carries TRBV7-8 and TRBJ2-1; D possibly corresponds to TRBD2 (6 bases). V lost 4 bases and J 4 bases, leaving 14 bases between the germline ends. This CDR3 spans 15 amino acids. Germline-derived CDR1 and CDR2 are SGHVS and FQNEAQ. The CDR3 DNA follows: TGTGCCAGCAGCTCGAGGAGGGCCGAGTACAATGAGCAGTTCTTC. The encoded protein is CASSSRRAEYNEQFF.

This clone has just one count. The CDR3 nucleotides read TGTGCCTGGGAGGGGGGGGGAAGGTATGGCTACACCTTC. Translated: CAWEGGGRYGYTF. The J gene is TRBJ1-2, the V gene TRBV30; perhaps TRBD1 as D (6 bases). CDR1 and CDR2 from the germline V gene are GTSNPN and SVGIG (reference sequence). The CDR3 sequence is 13 residues long. Trimming removed 5 bases at V and 5 bases at J, with 15 bases between. The full variable domain, in which reference TRBV30 and TRBJ1-2 provide the parts outside the CDR3, is SQTIHQWPATLVQPVGSPLSLECTVEGTSNPNLYWYRQAAGRGLQLLFYSVGIGQISSEVPQNLSASRPQDRQFILSSKKLLLSDSGFYLCAWEGGGRYGYTFGSGTRLTVV.

CDR3 loop: CASRLSGGRTGELFF. The CDR3 DNA follows: TGTGCCAGCAGGCTGAGCGGGGGGCGCACCGGGGAGCTGTTTTTT. The chain recombines TRBV6-6 with TRBJ2-2; 9 positions match TRBD2. Germline V gives CDR1 MNHNY, CDR2 SVGAGI (reference sequence). The CDR3 runs to 15 residues. The V gene end was trimmed by 6 bases and the J gene end by 4 bases; junction bases not matched to a gene: 6.

The rearrangement joins TRBV2 to TRBJ2-5; D unclear. Germline V CDR1 and CDR2: SNHLY, FYNNEI. Trimming pared 7 bases from V and 4 bases from J, leaving 19 bases between. The CDR3 is made up of 15 amino acids. CDR3 coding DNA: TGTGCCAGCACCCGTAATGGGCCAGGTGGAGAGACCCAGTACTTC. Translation: CASTRNGPGGETQYF. Looking up the rest from reference TRBV2 and TRBJ2-5 gives the full variable domain: EPEVTQTPSHQVTQMGQEVILRCVPISNHLYFYWYRQILGQKVEFLVSFYNNEISEKSEIFDDQFSVERPDGSNFTLKIRSTKLEDSAMYFCASTRNGPGGETQYFGPGTRLLVL.

The chain uses TRBV28 and TRBJ1-2; weak D call: TRBD1 (6 bases). The V and J ends lost 6 bases and 4 bases respectively, with 12 bases between them. Germline CDR1 is MDHEN and CDR2 is SYDVKM. This CDR3 has 13 residues. The CDR3 DNA sequence: TGTGCCAGCAGACAAGGACAGTCCTATGGCTACACCTTC. This translates into CASRQGQSYGYTF.

The gene calls are TRBV6-5 and TRBJ2-7; D call uncertain. In germline, CDR1 is MNHEY, CDR2 SVGAGI. The CDR3 contains 15 residues. Trimming cost V 3 bases and J 0 bases, with 12 bases left between them. The CDR3 loop reads CASSYEALSSYEQYF. CDR3 sequence (DNA): TGTGCCAGCAGTTATGAGGCTCTAAGCTCCTACGAGCAGTACTTC.

The genes are TRBV28 and TRBJ2-5; no definite D call. The germline V and J ends were trimmed by 1 base and 4 bases, with 10 bases remaining between them. The CDR3 has 14 amino acids. Germline CDR1 MDHEN, CDR2 SYDVKM. CDR3 region: CASSLSRPPETQYF. CDR3 bases: TGTGCCAGCAGTTTATCCAGGCCCCCAGAGACCCAGTACTTC.

J is TRBJ1-1 and V is TRBV27; D is unresolved. Trimming took off 7 bases at V and 0 bases at J, with 12 bases between the two ends. CDR1 is MNHEY and CDR2 is SMNVEV in the germline V gene (reference sequence). CDR3 length: 14 residues. CDR3 protein: CASTSLGLNTEAFF. The CDR3 DNA is TGTGCCAGCACTTCGCTAGGCTTGAACACTGAAGCTTTCTTT.

The chain has TRBV6-1 and TRBJ1-1, with no clear D. V was clipped by 0 bases and J by 4 bases, with 9 bases between them. The CDR3 is 14 amino acids. Germline CDR1 MNHNS, CDR2 SASEGT. The CDR3 spells CASSEALASTEAFF. The CDR3, as DNA: TGTGCCAGCAGTGAAGCTTTAGCTAGCACTGAAGCTTTCTTT.

The rearrangement uses TRBV19 and TRBJ1-5, with 7 bases lining up with TRBD1. CDR1 is LNHDA and CDR2 is SQIVND in the germline V gene (reference sequence). This CDR3 is built from 15 residues. Trimming at V came to 6 bases and at J to 2 bases, leaving 7 bases not matched to a gene. The CDR3 DNA reads as TGTGCCAGTAGCCACGACAGGGCCGGCAATCAGCCCCAGCATTTT. This codes for CASSHDRAGNQPQHF.